This TCR beta chain derives from a study of beta chain features in type 1 diabetes. Regarding the study as a whole: Unsettled here was the matter of whether HLA type influences TCRB rearrangement. PCR might favor shorter templates, but any such skew would affect patients and controls equally. Significant though moderate, a shortening of TCRB CDR3s appeared in all four CD4+ subsets of Type 1 diabetes patients.

Every bit of the isolated RNA underwent reverse transcription, so sequencing read expressed TCRB transcripts. Clones were read by immunoSEQ multiplex PCR, and TCRdb kept only the in-frame ones, dropping some. The top ten hold around 0.12% of the sample, which has 600,000 or so clones, 9.5% to 15% seen once. Worth noting for this clone: The antigen remains unidentified. The sample has other DNA sequences that encode this CDR3 too.

This CDR3 has 12 residues. Between the trimmed V and J ends, which lost 2 bases and 3 bases, there was a span of 3 bases. CDR1 and CDR2 (germline): SGHTA, FQGNSA. Purity (above 95%) was reached by all sorted populations. Sequencing used naive CD4+ T cells from blood. The genes are TRBV7-2 and TRBJ2-3; D ambiguous. The source is a man between 25 and 39 years old with type 1 diabetes. CDR3 protein: CASSLLTDTQYF. CDR3 bases: TGTGCCAGCAGCTTACTGACAGATACGCAGTATTTT.